This TCR beta chain was recovered during a study of shared T cell receptors in the human thymus. Produced via immunoSEQ multiplex PCR; TCRdb's table is partial and in-frame only. The table records more than 550,000 clones, 87% of them present only once. Per the germline V gene, CDR1 is SNHLY and CDR2 is FYNNEI. The V gene lost 6 bases and the J gene lost 7 bases, with 21 bases spanning the gap. This CDR3 comprises 16 residues. The same specimen was also included in a second study, on human thymus T cells. That publication notes: Healthy Finnish infants undergoing corrective surgery for congenital heart defects were the donors. Thymus specimens were resections from corrective heart surgery. What appeared biased in thymic and blood repertoires was the usage of V and J genes. Unrelated individuals had highly overlapping thymic repertoires, as reported in related research.

The V gene is TRBV2, the J gene TRBJ1-4; perhaps TRBD1 as D (5 bases). The sequence was obtained from a boy less than two years old with a congenital heart defect. Sequenced sample: thymocytes. CDR3: CASRTGDLGHSEKLFF. The CDR3 nucleotides read TGTGCCAGCAGGACGGGGGACTTAGGTCATAGTGAAAAACTGTTTTTT.